The sequence of this TCR beta chain was determined in a study of spatial heterogeneity in lung cancer (dated by TCRdb to the late 2010s). Notes on the research overall: Beta-chain transcripts were consistently detected in greater numbers than alpha-chain transcripts, which likely reflects a higher abundance of beta-chain transcripts. The study linked features of the TCR repertoire to counts of nonsynonymous mutations, which were determined by whole-exome sequencing of tumor tissue. Both alpha and beta chains were TCR-sequenced in samples taken at surgery, namely 220 tumor regions, 62 to 70 matched nontumor lung samples and around 53 PBMC samples. TCR alpha and beta repertoires were quantitatively compared across multiple tumor regions, matched nontumor lung and blood in non-small cell lung cancer. In the raw uncorrected reads, each unique combination of TCR and UMI appeared on average more than ten times. What the authors observed across the whole study: Ubiquitous expanded tumor TCRs were detected in blood more often at tumor resection than at routine follow-up. Additional single-cell paired TCR alpha and beta sequencing was considered necessary to confirm, at a functional level, the hypothesis that regional TCRs recognize regional mutations.

From the cysteine up to the phenylalanine, the CDR3 has a length of 17 residues. Left in the record is the CDR3 DNA by itself, 51 bases read in frame from the first base. V is cut by 4 bases and J by 1 base, and the space between the germline ends is 17 bases. The germline V gene sets CDR1 to KGHSH and CDR2 to LQKENI. In its sample, this clonotype was seen many times. Its cognate antigen has yet to be identified. The record has no base qualities; no much larger clone is one base away. The sample's time point label, decoded: sample taken at primary tumor resection. Without any cell sorting, TCR sequencing was performed on whole RNA extracted either from tumor and nontumor lung tissue or from cryopreserved PBMC samples. Samples were obtained from approximately 70 patients with early-stage, untreated non-small cell lung cancer from the lung TRACERx cohort. A patient was chosen for TCR sequencing only when enough RNA was available from at least two tumor regions.

Libraries came from 5' RACE. For sequencing, a NextSeq 500 was employed. In the TCR library protocol, a unique molecular identifier was attached to each TCR cDNA molecule so that PCR and sequencing errors could be corrected. The original pipeline was this. TCR identification, UMI-based error correction and CDR3 extraction were performed with Decombinator tools. Expanded TCRs were defined as those above a frequency of 2 per 1,000, corresponding to the top 1% of the tumor frequency distribution. Each repertoire was subsampled 100 times to 5,000 TCRs, after which Renyi diversity was computed with the R vegan package. CDR3 similarity networks were built from amino acid triplet string-kernel similarity, with CDR3s being connected when pairwise similarity was above 0.82. The raw public data were reprocessed by TCRdb itself: fastp quality trimming at Q25, MiXCR clonotype calling, in-frame beta chains only. Duplicate CDR3 protein sequences are folded into a single record with the most common DNA and genes. The V and J calls shown here were made by TCRdb, not taken from the authors' results. This sample gives approximately 40,000 distinct CDR3 sequences in total; 6.5% to 8.5% of them show up just once. Jointly, the top ten make up roughly 28% of the sample.

The sequence joins TRBV18 to TRBJ2-1, with the D gene possibly TRBD1 or TRBD2, each one fitting 5 bases. Sequenced material: PBMCs, taken at surgery. The TCR sequence derives from a male donor with early-stage non-small cell lung cancer. The CDR3 corresponds to CASSLRGSAGSYNEQFF. The sequenced DNA: TGTGCCAGCTCACTGAGAGGGTCGGCAGGGTCCTACAATGAGCAGTTCTTC.